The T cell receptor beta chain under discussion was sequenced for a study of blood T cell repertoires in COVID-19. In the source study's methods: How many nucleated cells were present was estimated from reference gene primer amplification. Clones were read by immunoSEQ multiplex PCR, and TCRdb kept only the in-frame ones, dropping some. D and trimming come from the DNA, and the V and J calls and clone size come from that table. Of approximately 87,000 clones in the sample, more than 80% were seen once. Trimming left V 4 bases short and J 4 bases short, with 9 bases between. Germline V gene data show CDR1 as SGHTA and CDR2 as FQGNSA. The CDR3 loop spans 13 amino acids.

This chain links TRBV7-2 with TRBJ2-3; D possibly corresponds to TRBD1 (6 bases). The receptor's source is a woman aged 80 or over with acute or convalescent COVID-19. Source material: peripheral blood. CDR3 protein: CASSSQGSDTQYF. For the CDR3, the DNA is TGTGCCAGCAGCTCCCAGGGGTCAGATACGCAGTATTTT.